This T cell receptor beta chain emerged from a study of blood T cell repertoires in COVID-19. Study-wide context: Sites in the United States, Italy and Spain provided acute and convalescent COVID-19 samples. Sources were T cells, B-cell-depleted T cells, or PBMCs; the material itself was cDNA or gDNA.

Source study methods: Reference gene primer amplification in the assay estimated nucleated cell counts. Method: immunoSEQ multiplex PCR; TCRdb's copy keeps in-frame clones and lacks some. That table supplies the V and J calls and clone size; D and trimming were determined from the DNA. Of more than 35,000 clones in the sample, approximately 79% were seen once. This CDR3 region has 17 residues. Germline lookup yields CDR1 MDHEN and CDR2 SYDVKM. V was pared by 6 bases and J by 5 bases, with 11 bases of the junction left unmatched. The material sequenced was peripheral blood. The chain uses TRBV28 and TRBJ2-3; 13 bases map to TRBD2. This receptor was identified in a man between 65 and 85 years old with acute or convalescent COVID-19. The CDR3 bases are TGTGCCAGCAGCCGGACTAGCGGGAGCGCACGGGGAGATACGCAGTATTTT. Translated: CASSRTSGSARGDTQYF.